What follows describes a single T cell receptor beta chain. This sample is part of a study of blood T cell repertoires in COVID-19. Background on the study: Researchers got acute and convalescent COVID-19 samples from the United States, Italy and Spain.

This table comes from immunoSEQ multiplex PCR, and its TCRdb copy is limited to in-frame clones, with some not included. The sample holds about 41,000 clones, about 83% seen once. Trimming removed 4 bases from V and 3 bases from J; junction bases left unmatched: 2. The length of the CDR3 is 14 residues. Germline loops: CDR1 SGHRS, CDR2 YFSETQ. The sequence was collected from a woman of 80 years or more with active or convalescent COVID-19. The V and J genes are TRBV5-1 and TRBJ2-7, with TRBD2 matching over 12 bases. Sequenced material: peripheral blood. As DNA, the CDR3 is TGCGCCAGCAGCCCGACTAGCGGGGGCTACGAGCAGTACTTC. As protein: CASSPTSGGYEQYF.